These 10 T cell receptor beta chains were all obtained from the same sample, sequenced in a study of T cells in Graves' hyperthyroidism and ophthalmopathy. RNA transcripts were the template for amplifying TCR beta CDR3 regions. During a first-round RT-PCR of the TCR CDR3, the HTBI primer set was used. TCRdb analysed the multiplex PCR reads with MiXCR anew, one entry per CDR3 protein. The sample carries about 690,000 distinct CDR3 sequences, roughly 17% recorded once. Sequencing input: blood. The receptors shown here come from a man over 45 with Graves' hyperthyroidism.

Details on this clonotype: Possible read error: a much larger clone is one base away. The chain has TRBV12-5 and TRBJ1-1, with unresolved D. Germline V gene sequence: CDR1 LGHNT, CDR2 FRNRAP. This CDR3 is 14 amino acids long. The CDR3 protein is CVSALASWNTEAFF. The DNA of the CDR3 is TGTGTTAGTGCCCTGGCCTCTTGGAACACTGAAGCTTTCTTT. Looking up the rest from reference TRBV12-5 and TRBJ1-1 gives the full variable domain: DARVTQTPRHKVTEMGQEVTMRCQPILGHNTVFWYRQTMMQGLELLAYFRNRAPLDDSGMPKDRFSAEMPDATLATLKIQPSEPRDSAVYFCVSALASWNTEAFFGQGTRLTVV.

This clonotype has only a few counts. The CDR3 DNA sequence: TGTGCCAGCAGCGTAGGGGGAGTTTCAGGGCAGTTCTTC. It yields the protein CASSVGGVSGQFF. The J gene is TRBJ2-1, the V gene TRBV9, with TRBD2 as a possible D gene (5 bases). CDR3 size: 13 residues. CDR1 and CDR2 from the germline V gene are SGDLS and YYNGEE. The V gene lost 0 bases and the J gene lost 12 bases, with 13 bases spanning the gap.

This clonotype was found many times. This chain's CDR3 is CASSLAYGNTDTQYF. CDR3 nucleotide sequence: TGTGCCAGCAGTTTAGCTTATGGGAACACAGATACGCAGTATTTT. The J gene is TRBJ2-3, the V gene TRBV12-3 or TRBV12-4; D gene uncertain. V was shortened by 0 bases and J by 2 bases, with 9 bases between the two germline ends. This CDR3 has 15 residues.

The rearrangement uses TRBV15 and TRBJ2-2, with a possible D match to TRBD2 (6 bases). This CDR3 is built from 13 residues. Deletions cut 3 bases from V and 8 bases from J, with 10 bases between. CDR1 and CDR2 from the germline V gene are LNHNV and YYDKDF (reference sequence). In nucleotides, the CDR3 is TGTGCCACCAGCAGGCCCCGGGGGGGGGAGCTGTTTTTT. It specifies CATSRPRGGELFF.

The chain links TRBV20-1 to TRBJ2-1; 12 positions match TRBD2. The CDR3 runs to 16 residues. Germline-derived CDR1 and CDR2 are DFQATT and SNEGSKA (reference sequence). V dropped 4 bases and J dropped 8; count of bases not matched to a gene: 12. The CDR3 here is CSATERLAGVIDEQFF. In DNA form, the CDR3 reads TGCAGTGCTACAGAAAGACTAGCGGGAGTTATCGATGAGCAGTTCTTC.

The rearrangement links TRBV20-1 to TRBJ2-1; D remains unclear. Germline assignment: CDR1 DFQATT and CDR2 SNEGSKA (reference sequence). Trimming cost V 1 base and J 3 bases, with 13 bases left between them. CDR3 length: 15 amino acids. The CDR3 here is CSARVLRNYYNEQFF. The CDR3 nucleotides read TGCAGTGCTAGAGTTCTCCGAAACTACTACAATGAGCAGTTCTTC.

This clonotype has just a few counts. The V call is TRBV10-2, the J call TRBJ2-2; D unresolved. There are 14 residues in the CDR3. CDR1 is WSHSY and CDR2 is SAAADI in the germline V gene. Trimming removed 5 bases at V and 4 bases at J, with 11 bases between. The CDR3 spells CASSRLGRTGELFF. The CDR3 DNA sequence: TGCGCCAGCAGTAGGCTAGGCCGCACCGGGGAGCTGTTTTTT.

Many counts were recorded for this clonotype. The J gene is TRBJ2-1, the V gene TRBV9; TRBD2 aligns across 11 bases. The junction had 5 bases not matched to a gene; V was cut back by 4 bases and J by 5 bases. The CDR3 totals 15 residues. The germline gives CDR1 SGDLS, CDR2 YYNGEE. The CDR3 protein is CASSHSGRANNEQFF. Here the CDR3 DNA reads TGTGCCAGCAGCCATAGCGGGAGGGCCAACAATGAGCAGTTCTTC.

This clonotype was observed many times. The rearrangement links TRBV10-3 to TRBJ2-1; either TRBD1 or TRBD2 may fit D (5 bases each). Trimming pared 10 bases from V and 0 bases from J, leaving 13 bases between. From germline, CDR1 is ENHRY and CDR2 SYGVKD. CDR3 length: 14 residues. CDR3 in amino acids: CATGALSSYNEQFF. CDR3 in DNA: TGTGCCACCGGGGCGTTAAGCTCCTACAATGAGCAGTTCTTC.

This clonotype was detected many times. The chain carries TRBV27 and TRBJ2-7; D possibly corresponds to TRBD2 (6 bases). CDR1 is MNHEY, CDR2 SMNVEV, per germline (reference sequence). Trimming shortened V by 6 bases and J by 0 bases, and 18 bases separated the two germline ends. The CDR3 is made up of 16 amino acids. The CDR3 DNA reads as TGTGCCAGCAGCACTATCCACCGGGGGAACTCCTACGAGCAGTACTTC. Its protein is CASSTIHRGNSYEQYF.